The T cell receptor (beta chain) described here comes from a study of CXCR3-negative and CXCR3-positive naive CD8 T cells. Regarding the study as a whole: In CXCR3-positive naive cells, the TRB CDR3s were more hydrophobic than in CXCR3-negative naive cells.

CDR1 is SGHVS, CDR2 FNYEAQ, per germline. This CDR3 has 15 amino acids. Details on this clonotype: Its antigen is unidentified.

UMI-labeled 5' RACE yielded the TRB cDNA libraries. Each CDR3 protein gets one entry in TCRdb, which reprocessed the 5' RACE reads and gives no DNA. This listing includes about 130,000 distinct CDR3 sequences. Using triplicate sorts, some 300,000 cells were collected each time from every CD8+ T cell subset. The receptor's source is a human donor in good health. Some clones in this sample may be carry-over from other donors' samples. The chain employs TRBV7-6 and TRBJ2-1; checking the TCRdb D call of TRBD1 is not possible without DNA. Sequenced sample: naive CXCR3- CD8+ T cells from blood. Subset indicated: CD45RO-CCR7+CD27+CD95- naive CD8+ T cells lacking CXCR3 (TNR3-). This chain's CDR3 is CASSRQGVTYNEQFF.